The 29 T cell receptor beta chains below were found in one sample sequenced in a study of blood T cell repertoires in COVID-19. Assay: immunoSEQ multiplex PCR; the TCRdb copy retains only in-frame clones and omits some. This sample yields some 500,000 clones, of which approximately 87% are seen a single time; about 1.7% belongs to the top ten. The material sequenced was PBMCs or T cells enriched from blood (not recorded which). Source of these receptors: a woman in her 40s who had recovered from COVID-19.

The chain uses TRBV11-2 and TRBJ1-6; D remains ambiguous. V shed 0 bases and J shed 10 bases, with 7 bases lying between them. The CDR3 is made up of 13 amino acids. Per germline, CDR1 SGHAT and CDR2 FQNNGV. CDR3 region: CASSLDLGSPLHF. As DNA, the CDR3 is TGTGCCAGCAGCTTAGATCTCGGGTCACCCCTCCACTTT.

This clone was seen only once. The rearrangement uses TRBV11-2 and TRBJ2-3; 9 bases agree with TRBD2. V shed 6 bases, J shed 0 bases, and the junction held 1 base outside the gene matches. CDR3 length: 14 residues. CDR1 and CDR2 (germline): SGHAT, FQNNGV. The DNA for the CDR3 is TGTGCCAGCAGGCTAGCGGGGAGCACAGATACGCAGTATTTT. As protein: CASRLAGSTDTQYF. Drawing the rest from reference TRBV11-2 and TRBJ2-3, the complete variable domain is EAGVAQSPRYKIIEKRQSVAFWCNPISGHATLYWYQQILGQGPKLLIQFQNNGVVDDSQLPKDRFSAERLKGVDSTLKIQPAKLEDSAVYLCASRLAGSTDTQYFGPGTRLTVL.

J is TRBJ1-3 and V is TRBV6-5, with D possibly being TRBD1 (6 bases). Germline CDR1 MNHEY, CDR2 SVGAGI. V was clipped by 7 bases and J by 8 bases, with 18 bases between them. The CDR3 is 14 amino acids. The DNA for the CDR3 is TGTGCCAGCACCCAGATCCAGGGGTTATACACCATATATTTT. This gives the protein CASTQIQGLYTIYF.

The V and J genes are TRBV5-1 and TRBJ2-2; no clear D. With 6 bases removed from V and 2 bases from J, the gap between germline ends came to 14 bases. Germline V lookup: CDR1 SGHRS, CDR2 YFSETQ. The CDR3 totals 15 residues. The DNA of the CDR3 is TGCGCCAGCACCGCTAATCAGGTTAACACCGGGGAGCTGTTTTTT. Its protein is CASTANQVNTGELFF. The entire variable domain, with the rest obtained from reference TRBV5-1 and TRBJ2-2, is as follows: KAGVTQTPRYLIKTRGQQVTLSCSPISGHRSVSWYQQTPGQGLQFLFEYFSETQRNKGNFPGRFSGRQFSNSRSEMNVSTLELGDSALYLCASTANQVNTGELFFGEGSRLTVL.

V gene TRBV29-1 combines with J gene TRBJ2-1; the match to TRBD2 covers 12 bases. Looked up from germline, CDR1 is SQVTM and CDR2 is ANQGSEA. This CDR3 region has 12 residues. V trimming: 6 bases; J trimming: 9 bases; junction bases outside the gene matches: 3. CDR3 residues: CSVWTSGIEQFF. In nucleotides, the CDR3 is TGCAGCGTGTGGACTAGCGGGATTGAGCAGTTCTTC.

The chain is built from TRBV4-2 and TRBJ1-5; the match to TRBD1 covers 11 bases. The CDR3 is 16 residues long. Germline loops: CDR1 LGHNA, CDR2 YNFKEQ. J lost 7 bases, V lost 3 bases, and 8 bases had no gene match. The CDR3 loop reads CASSQDPGQGGQPQHF. CDR3 DNA: TGTGCCAGCAGCCAGGATCCGGGACAGGGGGGGCAGCCCCAGCATTTT.

V is TRBV19 and J is TRBJ1-5; no firm D call. CDR1 and CDR2 (germline): LNHDA, SQIVND (reference sequence). Trimming removed 1 base from V and 2 bases from J, with 9 bases in between. This CDR3 has 15 residues. CDR3 protein: CASSIVKGGNQPQHF. CDR3 DNA: TGTGCCAGTAGTATAGTCAAGGGAGGCAATCAGCCCCAGCATTTT.

Notes on this clone: At the DNA level, this CDR3 is encoded by other sequences in the same sample as well. This chain uses TRBV7-2 with TRBJ2-1; 10 bases line up with TRBD2. V dropped 1 base and J dropped 6; count of bases not matched to a gene: 3. Per the germline V gene, CDR1 is SGHTA and CDR2 is FQGNSA. The CDR3 is 15 amino acids. This CDR3 is CASSLGVAGGNEQFF. The DNA of the CDR3 is TGTGCCAGCAGCTTAGGGGTAGCGGGAGGCAATGAGCAGTTCTTC.

This clone was counted only a few times. This chain links TRBV5-1 with TRBJ1-4; a weak D match, TRBD1 (6 bases). V was cut by 0 bases and J by 8 bases, with 14 bases left in between. The germline CDR1 and CDR2 sequences are SGHRS and YFSETQ. The length of the CDR3 is 15 residues. The CDR3 DNA is TGCGCCAGCAGCTTGGTCTACAGGGAGGGCGAAAAACTGTTTTTT. Protein product: CASSLVYREGEKLFF.

The V call is TRBV5-6, the J call TRBJ2-1; TRBD1 might be the D (6 bases). Germline V gene data show CDR1 as SGHDT and CDR2 as YYEEEE. V was cut by 1 base and J by 7 bases, with 12 bases left in between. This CDR3 has 14 amino acids. The CDR3 region is CASSLSWTANEQFF. The CDR3 DNA follows: TGTGCCAGCAGCTTGTCCTGGACAGCTAATGAGCAGTTCTTC.

The genes are TRBV9 and TRBJ1-2, with 7 bases that match TRBD1. Germline assignment: CDR1 SGDLS and CDR2 YYNGEE. V lost 1 base and J lost 8; bases outside the gene matches: 8. The CDR3 runs 14 residues. DNA for the CDR3: TGTGCCAGCAGCGTAAGGGGGACAGTAGAGGGCTACACCTTC. Amino acids: CASSVRGTVEGYTF.

This sequence joins TRBV4-2 and TRBJ2-7, with TRBD2 matching over 8 bases. Germline CDR1 is LGHNA and CDR2 is YNFKEQ. V was clipped by 1 base and J by 0 bases; unmatched bases: 2. CDR3 size: 15 residues. CDR3 coding DNA: TGTGCCAGCAGCCAAGTAGCGGGGCCCTCCTACGAGCAGTACTTC. It codes for CASSQVAGPSYEQYF.

V and J are TRBV7-6 and TRBJ2-7; D remains unclear. This CDR3 spans 15 amino acids. Trimming removed 4 bases at V and 3 bases at J, with 16 bases between. Germline values: CDR1 SGHVS, CDR2 FNYEAQ. CDR3 sequence (DNA): TGTGCCAGCAGCTCGCGCATACCGCCGGGCTACGAGCAGTACTTC. Protein product: CASSSRIPPGYEQYF.

The V gene is TRBV15, the J gene TRBJ2-1; 8 bases line up with TRBD2. CDR3 length: 14 amino acids. Germline CDR1 and CDR2: LNHNV and YYDKDF (reference sequence). V was pared by 7 bases and J by 9 bases, with 11 bases of the junction left unmatched. The CDR3, as DNA: TGTGCCACCAAGCTAGCGGGTACTCAAGTTGAGCAGTTCTTC. This translates into CATKLAGTQVEQFF. The full variable domain, its missing parts supplied by reference TRBV15 and TRBJ2-1, is DAMVIQNPRYQVTQFGKPVTLSCSQTLNHNVMYWYQQKSSQAPKLLFHYYDKDFNNEADTPDNFQSRRPNTSFCFLDIRSPGLGDTAMYLCATKLAGTQVEQFFGPGTRLTVL.

The chain is built from TRBV7-8 and TRBJ1-1; D may be TRBD1 (5 bases). Germline CDR1 is SGHVS and CDR2 is FQNEAQ. With 5 bases removed from V and 1 base from J, the gap between germline ends came to 17 bases. CDR3 length: 16 residues. For the CDR3, the DNA is TGTGCCAGCAGCAGACAGTTCTTGACCCCGAACACTGAAGCTTTCTTT. It specifies CASSRQFLTPNTEAFF.

The gene calls are TRBV18 and TRBJ2-6; maybe TRBD1 (6 bases). Germline loops: CDR1 KGHSH, CDR2 LQKENI. Between the trimmed V and J ends, which lost 3 bases and 3 bases, there was a span of 9 bases. The CDR3 runs 15 residues. CDR3 region: CASSPDSFGANVLTF. The DNA of the CDR3 is TGTGCCAGCTCACCGGACAGCTTTGGGGCCAACGTCCTGACTTTC.

The chain employs TRBV29-1 and TRBJ2-1; a weak D match, TRBD2 (6 bases). CDR3 length equals 13 residues. V lost 4 bases to trimming and J lost 5 bases, with 12 bases between them. The germline V gene encodes CDR1 SQVTM and CDR2 ANQGSEA. Here the CDR3 reads CSVGGGQHNEQFF. CDR3 coding DNA: TGCAGCGTTGGTGGAGGGCAGCACAATGAGCAGTTCTTC.

This clone was seen just once. The chain links TRBV6-2 or TRBV6-3 to TRBJ1-6; 9 bases align to TRBD1. The germline V gene encodes CDR1 MNHEY and CDR2 SVGEGT. The trim removed 4 bases at V and 2 bases at J, leaving 6 bases unmatched. This CDR3 has 17 amino acids. CDR3 protein: CASSSPGQGPYNSPLHF. The CDR3 coding sequence is TGTGCCAGCAGTTCTCCGGGACAGGGCCCCTATAATTCACCCCTCCACTTT.

The chain employs TRBV13 and TRBJ2-7; 9 bases fit TRBD1. The germline gives CDR1 PRHDT, CDR2 FYEKMQ (reference sequence). The V segment lost 4 bases and the J segment 3 bases; nucleotides outside the gene matches: 10. The CDR3 consists of 16 residues. The CDR3 is CASSWGQGTGGYEQYF. The CDR3 nucleotides are TGTGCCAGCAGCTGGGGACAGGGTACCGGGGGCTACGAGCAGTACTTC.

The V gene is TRBV24-1, the J gene TRBJ1-5; TRBD1 aligns across 7 bases. The V segment lost 2 bases and the J segment 15 bases; nucleotides outside the gene matches: 12. CDR3 size: 14 residues. Germline V lookup: CDR1 KGHDR, CDR2 SFDVKD. The CDR3 region has the DNA TGTGCCACCAGTGATTCGGGGACAGCCTTAGACCTGCATTTT. Translation: CATSDSGTALDLHF.

This clone was seen a handful of times. The rearrangement joins TRBV2 to TRBJ2-3; 10 nucleotides agree with TRBD2. CDR3 size: 16 residues. With V trimmed by 5 bases and J by 5 bases, 10 bases remained unmatched. Germline CDR1 reads SNHLY; CDR2 reads FYNNEI. As DNA, the CDR3 is TGTGCCAGCAGTAATGCCCTAGCGGGAGCAATAGATACGCAGTATTTT. Amino acids: CASSNALAGAIDTQYF.

Here the CDR3 DNA reads TGTGCCAGCAGTTACTCGCGTCTGGGGGCTGGTAATCAGCCCCAGCATTTT. Amino acid sequence: CASSYSRLGAGNQPQHF. This sequence joins TRBV6-2 or TRBV6-3 and TRBJ1-5; TRBD1 is a possible D gene (6 bases). Trimming cost V 0 bases and J 4 bases, with 16 bases left between them. CDR3 length equals 17 residues. Germline-derived CDR1 and CDR2 are MNHEY and SVGEGT.

The V call is TRBV6-5, the J call TRBJ1-2; possibly TRBD1 for D (6 bases). Per the germline V gene, CDR1 is MNHEY and CDR2 is SVGAGI. Trimming removed 10 bases at V and 0 bases at J, with 15 bases between. The CDR3 totals 14 residues. The CDR3, as DNA: TGTGCCACCTCCCGGGACAAAGCTAACTATGGCTACACCTTC. Translation: CATSRDKANYGYTF.

The chain employs TRBV5-5 and TRBJ2-7, with 7 nucleotides matching TRBD2. Trimming took 2 bases from V and 2 from J; bases not matched to a gene: 7. The CDR3 spans 15 residues. In germline, CDR1 is SGHKS, CDR2 YYEKEE (reference sequence). The CDR3 loop is CASSFGASGTYEQYF. DNA of the CDR3: TGTGCCAGCAGCTTTGGGGCTAGCGGCACCTACGAGCAGTACTTC. Full variable domain (outside the CDR3, taken from reference TRBV5-5 and TRBJ2-7): DAGVTQSPTHLIKTRGQQVTLRCSPISGHKSVSWYQQVLGQGPQFIFQYYEKEERGRGNFPDRFSARQFPNYSSELNVNALLLGDSALYLCASSFGASGTYEQYFGPGTRLTVT.

The genes are TRBV11-3 and TRBJ2-7, with 10 nucleotides matching TRBD2. The CDR3 loop spans 15 amino acids. The ends lost 5 bases at V and 3 bases at J; junction bases unmatched: 7. Germline V gene lookup returns CDR1 SGHNT and CDR2 YENEEA. As DNA, the CDR3 is TGTGCCAGCAGCCTTAGCGGGAGGTCACTCTACGAGCAGTACTTC. This gives the protein CASSLSGRSLYEQYF.

The gene calls are TRBV9 and TRBJ2-2; TRBD1 is a possible D gene (5 bases). Germline values: CDR1 SGDLS, CDR2 YYNGEE. V was trimmed by 1 base and J by 0 bases, leaving 19 bases between them. The CDR3 loop spans 19 amino acids. CDR3 in DNA: TGTGCCAGCAGCGTAAATAATAGGGGAAGGGCCTCGAACACCGGGGAGCTGTTTTTT. Translation: CASSVNNRGRASNTGELFF.

The chain employs TRBV11-2 and TRBJ1-1; a possible D gene is TRBD1 (6 bases). The CDR3 has 15 amino acids. Deletions cut 6 bases from V and 2 bases from J, with 16 bases between. Germline CDR1 reads SGHAT; CDR2 reads FQNNGV. CDR3 region: CASSSWTATNTEAFF. Here the CDR3 DNA reads TGTGCCAGCAGTTCTTGGACAGCTACAAACACTGAAGCTTTCTTT.

The chain is built from TRBV5-4 and TRBJ1-2, with D maybe TRBD1 (5 bases). CDR1 and CDR2 (germline): SGHNT, YYREEE (reference sequence). Trimming took 3 bases from V and 6 from J, leaving 18 bases between them. CDR3 length equals 15 residues. CDR3 residues: CASSWRHPSGDGYTF. DNA of the CDR3: TGTGCCAGCAGCTGGCGACATCCTTCGGGGGATGGCTACACCTTC.

The rearrangement joins TRBV30 to TRBJ1-2, with 8 bases aligning to TRBD1. Germline CDR1 is GTSNPN and CDR2 is SVGIG (reference sequence). The CDR3 contains 12 residues. V lost 3 bases, J lost 8 bases, and 5 bases stayed unmatched. This CDR3 reads CAWSGQGRGYTF. The CDR3 DNA sequence: TGTGCCTGGAGCGGACAGGGCAGGGGCTACACCTTC.